The clone carrying this TCR beta chain turned up a few times. Its antigen is undetermined. The source of the sample is a study of T cells in localized non-small cell lung cancer. Regarding the study as a whole: Among blood samples, higher T cell density accompanied longer overall survival. Tumor samples were not multi-region, leaving intratumor heterogeneity unexcluded.

Trimming shortened V by 0 bases and J by 1 base, and 6 bases separated the two germline ends. The CDR3 is 13 residues long. Germline lookup yields CDR1 GTSNPN and CDR2 SVGIG (reference sequence). Profiled with immunoSEQ multiplex PCR; TCRdb holds only in-frame clones, not every one. This sample has around 140,000 clones, with roughly 90% found just once. The input for sequencing was peripheral blood, taken before any cancer treatment. V usage is TRBV30 and J usage is TRBJ1-1; D is undetermined. The receptor comes from a female donor older than 55 with stage I lung adenocarcinoma. This CDR3 is CAWSVQRNTEAFF. The CDR3 region has the DNA TGTGCCTGGAGTGTACAGCGGAACACTGAAGCTTTCTTT.